The 25 T cell receptor beta chains presented below share a single source sample, sequenced in a study of blood T cell repertoires in COVID-19. Produced via immunoSEQ multiplex PCR; TCRdb's table is partial and in-frame only. The repertoire holds over 30,000 clones, with more than 70% as singletons. The sample was peripheral blood. The source is a human donor in a cohort sampled during active COVID-19.

The chain couples TRBV12-3 or TRBV12-4 to TRBJ2-1; D uncertain. The CDR3 covers 13 residues. V lost 3 bases, J lost 8 bases, and 11 bases lay in between. The CDR3 is CASSFGGLDEQFF. The CDR3 coding sequence is TGTGCCAGCAGTTTTGGCGGTCTCGATGAGCAGTTCTTC.

The chain employs TRBV7-2 and TRBJ2-1, with D possibly TRBD1 on 6 matching bases. Germline CDR1 is SGHTA and CDR2 is FQGNSA. This CDR3 has 21 amino acids. The V and J ends lost 0 bases and 0 bases respectively, with 24 bases between them. The CDR3 DNA reads TGTGCCAGCAGCTTAGCGTTAGGACATTCGAAAGGGGGTAGCTCCTACAATGAGCAGTTCTTC. Translation gives CASSLALGHSKGGSSYNEQFF.

The rearrangement links TRBV11-2 to TRBJ2-4; no clear D gene. Trimming shortened V by 1 base and J by 1 base, and 14 bases separated the two germline ends. CDR1 is SGHAT and CDR2 is FQNNGV in the germline V gene. The CDR3 spans 17 residues. The CDR3 region is CASSLGRGSAAKNIQYF. CDR3 DNA sequence: TGTGCCAGCAGCTTAGGTAGAGGAAGCGCTGCCAAAAACATTCAGTACTTC.

V and J are TRBV7-9 and TRBJ2-4; the D is unclear. The CDR3 covers 16 residues. The ends were cut back, 3 bases at V and 1 base at J, with 13 bases in the middle. Germline loops: CDR1 SEHNR, CDR2 FQNEAQ (reference sequence). For the CDR3, the DNA is TGTGCCAGCAGCTTCATTTCTAGTTCGGCCAAAAACATTCAGTACTTC. Amino acids: CASSFISSSAKNIQYF.

The J gene is TRBJ1-2, the V gene TRBV11-2; 11 bases fit TRBD1. In germline, CDR1 is SGHAT, CDR2 FQNNGV. The CDR3 sequence is 15 residues long. The trim removed 5 bases at V and 2 bases at J, leaving 4 bases unmatched. This chain's CDR3 is CASSTGTGGNYGYTF. CDR3 DNA sequence: TGTGCCAGCAGCACCGGGACAGGGGGAAACTATGGCTACACCTTC.

The J gene is TRBJ1-5, the V gene TRBV19, with D possibly TRBD1 on 6 matching bases. The germline CDR1 and CDR2 sequences are LNHDA and SQIVND (reference sequence). This CDR3 is 14 amino acids long. V dropped 3 bases and J dropped 3 bases, with 9 bases sitting between them. The CDR3 here is CASSIGQYNQPQHF. Here the CDR3 DNA reads TGTGCCAGTAGTATCGGACAGTACAATCAGCCCCAGCATTTT.

The genes are TRBV10-3 and TRBJ1-2, with 10 bases fitting TRBD1. Germline V gene sequence: CDR1 ENHRY, CDR2 SYGVKD. This CDR3 is 15 amino acids long. J lost 5 bases, V lost 3 bases, and 6 bases had no gene match. In DNA form, the CDR3 reads TGTGCCATCAGTGATTGGACAGGGGGGAGGTATGGCTACACCTTC. Amino acids: CAISDWTGGRYGYTF.

The V and J genes are TRBV27 and TRBJ2-7; 9 bases match TRBD1. Per the germline V gene, CDR1 is MNHEY and CDR2 is SMNVEV (reference sequence). This CDR3 is 15 amino acids long. Trimming cost V 5 bases and J 1 base; bases outside gene matches: 6. This CDR3 reads CASSRAGQGSYEQYF. In nucleotides, the CDR3 is TGTGCCAGCAGTCGGGCCGGACAGGGGTCCTACGAGCAGTACTTC.

In its sample, this clone was seen a few times. The chain carries TRBV14 and TRBJ2-5; D is possibly TRBD1 (6 bases). The CDR3 is 14 amino acids. Germline CDR1 is SGHDN and CDR2 is FVKESK. The germline V and J ends were trimmed by 4 bases and 1 base, with 10 bases remaining between them. CDR3 region: CASSLNRAQETQYF. CDR3 nucleotide sequence: TGTGCCAGCAGCCTTAACAGGGCCCAAGAGACCCAGTACTTC.

J is TRBJ2-7 and V is TRBV5-6, with TRBD2 matching 7 bases. This CDR3 region has 17 residues. Losses at the gene ends were 0 bases for V and 1 base for J; bases not matched to a gene: 10. Looked up from germline, CDR1 is SGHDT and CDR2 is YYEEEE. The CDR3 sequence: CASSLDLGGRLSYEQYF. Written as DNA, the CDR3 is TGTGCCAGCAGCTTGGACCTGGGCGGGAGACTGTCCTACGAGCAGTACTTC.

This clone was picked up a small number of times. The chain uses TRBV27 and TRBJ2-1; TRBD2 matches 7 bases. Germline-derived CDR1 and CDR2 are MNHEY and SMNVEV (reference sequence). V shed 0 bases, J shed 6 bases, and the junction held 2 bases outside the gene matches. The CDR3 consists of 14 residues. The CDR3 loop reads CASSLSTGGNEQFF. Here the CDR3 DNA reads TGTGCCAGCAGTTTATCGACGGGAGGCAATGAGCAGTTCTTC.

The chain recombines TRBV30 with TRBJ2-5, with 7 nucleotides matching TRBD2. The ends lost 0 bases at V and 6 bases at J; junction bases unmatched: 4. The V gene's germline CDR1 is GTSNPN and CDR2 SVGIG (reference sequence). The CDR3 sequence is 13 residues long. The CDR3 loop reads CAWSVGGRKTQYF. The CDR3 coding sequence is TGTGCCTGGAGTGTGGGCGGGAGAAAGACCCAGTACTTC. Full variable domain (remainder filled in from reference TRBV30 and TRBJ2-5): SQTIHQWPATLVQPVGSPLSLECTVEGTSNPNLYWYRQAAGRGLQLLFYSVGIGQISSEVPQNLSASRPQDRQFILSSKKLLLSDSGFYLCAWSVGGRKTQYFGPGTRLLVL.

The genes are TRBV7-8 and TRBJ2-3; 14 positions match TRBD2. The CDR3 spans 18 residues. The junction had 8 bases not matched to a gene; V was cut back by 6 bases and J by 0 bases. Germline V CDR1 and CDR2: SGHVS, FQNEAQ. In DNA, the CDR3 is TGTGCCAGCAGACTAGGGGGACTAGCGGGGGCTAGCACAGATACGCAGTATTTT. Translating it yields CASRLGGLAGASTDTQYF.

The rearrangement links TRBV6-5 to TRBJ1-4, with 7 positions matching TRBD1. Germline CDR1 and CDR2: MNHEY and SVGAGI. CDR3 size: 14 residues. J was trimmed by 7 bases and V by 5 bases; bases with no gene match: 7. The CDR3 reads CASSIDRVVEKLFF. Written as DNA, the CDR3 is TGTGCCAGCAGTATCGACAGGGTTGTTGAAAAACTGTTTTTT.

V and J are TRBV27 and TRBJ2-3; D is undetermined. Germline CDR1 MNHEY, CDR2 SMNVEV (reference sequence). Between the trimmed V and J ends, which lost 7 bases and 3 bases, there was a span of 14 bases. The CDR3 has 14 residues. The CDR3 sequence is CASTHPLRTDTQYF. The CDR3 DNA follows: TGTGCCAGCACCCACCCGCTTCGGACAGATACGCAGTATTTT.

V usage is TRBV7-9 and J usage is TRBJ2-7; a weak D match, TRBD1 (5 bases). The CDR3 extends over 16 amino acids. Germline loops: CDR1 SEHNR, CDR2 FQNEAQ (reference sequence). V was trimmed by 5 bases and J by 3 bases, leaving 20 bases between them. CDR3 DNA sequence: TGTGCCAGCAGCCTAGTACAGACAGTTCAGCACTACGAGCAGTACTTC. Translated, it gives CASSLVQTVQHYEQYF.

The table lists this clone with a few counts. The chain carries TRBV29-1 and TRBJ1-2; TRBD1 is a possible D gene (5 bases). Germline CDR1 is SQVTM and CDR2 is ANQGSEA. This CDR3 contains 11 residues. V dropped 5 bases and J dropped 12 bases, with 16 bases sitting between them. This chain's CDR3 is CSVWGLGKNTF. The CDR3 nucleotides read TGCAGCGTTTGGGGCTTAGGGAAGAACACCTTC.

The chain couples TRBV6-1 to TRBJ1-2; 7 bases are a match to TRBD1. Germline CDR1 MNHNS, CDR2 SASEGT. The J segment lost 4 bases and the V segment lost 1 base, leaving 9 bases of the junction unmatched. The length of the CDR3 is 16 residues. The CDR3 region has the DNA TGTGCCAGCAGTGAAGGACAGGGACTCTCTTCCTATGGCTACACCTTC. It is translated as CASSEGQGLSSYGYTF.

This clone was seen once. The chain links TRBV6-5 to TRBJ2-7; TRBD1 matches at 9 bases. The CDR3 is 15 residues long. CDR1 and CDR2 (germline): MNHEY, SVGAGI. V gave up 6 bases and J gave up 3 bases; unmatched junction bases: 9. The CDR3 DNA reads as TGTGCCAGCAGATTGGCGGGACAGGGTAGCTACGAGCAGTACTTC. Translating it yields CASRLAGQGSYEQYF.

This chain connects TRBV7-9 to TRBJ2-7; tentative D call: TRBD1 (6 bases). CDR1 is SEHNR, CDR2 FQNEAQ, per germline (reference sequence). This CDR3 has 16 amino acids. Trimming removed 6 bases at V and 0 bases at J, with 18 bases between. The CDR3 protein is CASRPPTGSSSYEQYF. The CDR3, as DNA: TGTGCCAGCAGGCCTCCGACAGGTTCTAGCTCCTACGAGCAGTACTTC.

This clone was picked up one time. The genes are TRBV4-1 and TRBJ2-5, with 9 bases matching TRBD1. The CDR3 consists of 15 residues. Germline assignment: CDR1 MGHRA and CDR2 YSYEKL. J lost 4 bases, V lost 3 bases, and 6 bases had no gene match. CDR3 residues: CASSHTGQGLETQYF. In DNA, the CDR3 is TGCGCCAGCAGCCATACGGGACAGGGTCTAGAGACCCAGTACTTC.

Concerning this clone: The final CDR3 position lacks the conserved phenylalanine or tryptophan, pointing to a likely read error. The DNA is left out, because the CDR3 cannot be placed on it with certainty; the CDR3 is given as TCRdb lists it. This chain connects TRBV27 to TRBJ1-6; the table names TRBD1, a call not compared with the DNA. The CDR3 is 15 amino acids in total, end residues counted. The germline V gene encodes CDR1 MNHEY and CDR2 SMNVEV (reference sequence). CDR3 loop: CASRLQGAEGFTPPL.

This sequence joins TRBV11-2 and TRBJ2-3; D gene ambiguous. CDR1 SGHAT and CDR2 FQNNGV come from the germline V gene. V lost 2 bases to trimming and J lost 2 bases, with 14 bases between them. This CDR3 has 16 residues. The CDR3 is CASSLRSNSPTDTQYF. The CDR3 nucleotides are TGTGCCAGCAGCTTAAGATCAAACTCTCCCACAGATACGCAGTATTTT.

J is TRBJ1-3 and V is TRBV6-5; no definite D call. The CDR3 totals 13 residues. The germline V and J ends were trimmed by 6 bases and 0 bases, with 6 bases remaining between them. Looked up from germline, CDR1 is MNHEY and CDR2 is SVGAGI. CDR3: CASRVYSGNTIYF. The CDR3 region has the DNA TGTGCCAGCAGGGTCTACTCTGGAAACACCATATATTTT.

V and J are TRBV2 and TRBJ2-7, with D tentatively TRBD2 (5 bases). Trimming removed 7 bases from V and 3 bases from J, with 10 bases in between. This CDR3 contains 12 residues. Per germline, CDR1 SNHLY and CDR2 FYNNEI. The chain's CDR3 is CASNLANYEQYF. The DNA for the CDR3 is TGTGCCAGCAACCTAGCAAACTACGAGCAGTACTTC.